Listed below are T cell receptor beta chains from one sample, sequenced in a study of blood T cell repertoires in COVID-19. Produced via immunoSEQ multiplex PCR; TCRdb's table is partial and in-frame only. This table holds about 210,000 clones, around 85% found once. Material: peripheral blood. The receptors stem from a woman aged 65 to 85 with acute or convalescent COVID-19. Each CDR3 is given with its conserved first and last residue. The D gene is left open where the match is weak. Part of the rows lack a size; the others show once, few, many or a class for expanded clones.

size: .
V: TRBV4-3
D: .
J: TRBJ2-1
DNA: TGCGCCAGCAGCCAATTATTAAGGGGGAGGGGTGAGCAGTTCTTC
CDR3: CASSQLLRGRGEQFF

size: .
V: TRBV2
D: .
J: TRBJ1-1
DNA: TGTGCCAGCACAAACAGGGTCGGAGTGAACACTGAAGCTTTCTTT
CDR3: CASTNRVGVNTEAFF

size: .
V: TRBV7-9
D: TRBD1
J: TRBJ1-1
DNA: TGTGCCAGCAGCACCGGGACAGCTAACACTGAAGCTTTCTTT
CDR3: CASSTGTANTEAFF

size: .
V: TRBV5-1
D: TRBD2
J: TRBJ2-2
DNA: TGCGCCAGCAGCCGGGGGACTAGCGGGAGTAACCCTTTAGGCACCGGGGAGCTGTTTTTT
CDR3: CASSRGTSGSNPLGTGELFF

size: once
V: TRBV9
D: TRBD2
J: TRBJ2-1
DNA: TGTGCCAGCAGCGCCCACGGACTAGCGGAAAACAATGAGCAGTTCTTC
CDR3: CASSAHGLAENNEQFF

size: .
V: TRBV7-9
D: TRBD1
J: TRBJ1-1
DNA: TGTGCCAGCAGCGGGGTTTGGGGACAGGGTGTCACTGAAGCTTTCTTT
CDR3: CASSGVWGQGVTEAFF

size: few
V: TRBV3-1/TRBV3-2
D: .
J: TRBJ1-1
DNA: TGTGCCAGCAGCCACTCCGGGGGACTTACTGAAGCTTTCTTT
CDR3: CASSHSGGLTEAFF

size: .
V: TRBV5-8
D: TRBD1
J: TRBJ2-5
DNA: TGTGCCAGCAGCGTGGACAGGGTGAGGGAGACCCAGTACTTC
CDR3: CASSVDRVRETQYF

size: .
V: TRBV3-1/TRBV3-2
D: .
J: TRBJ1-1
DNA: TGTGCCAGCAGCCACGAAGGGGGCACTGAAGCTTTCTTT
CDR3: CASSHEGGTEAFF

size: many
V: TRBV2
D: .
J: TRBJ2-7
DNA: TGTGCCAGCAGAAGCGACGCCTACGAGCAGTACTTC
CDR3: CASRSDAYEQYF

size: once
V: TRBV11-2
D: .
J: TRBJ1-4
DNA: TGTGCCAGCAGCATTACAGGCACTGAAAAACTGTTTTTT
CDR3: CASSITGTEKLFF

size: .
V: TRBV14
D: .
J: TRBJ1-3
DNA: TGTGCCAGCAGCCAAGACTTCGGGGGGTATCACACCATATATTTT
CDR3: CASSQDFGGYHTIYF

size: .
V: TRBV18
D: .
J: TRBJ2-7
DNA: TGTGCCAGCTCAGACAGCTCCTACGAGCAGTACTTC
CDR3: CASSDSSYEQYF

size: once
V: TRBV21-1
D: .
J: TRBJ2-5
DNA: TGTGCCAGCAGCGCGGGACAGGGGAAGGAGACCCAGTACTTC
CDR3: CASSAGQGKETQYF

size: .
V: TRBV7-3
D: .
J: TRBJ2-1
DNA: TGTGCCAGCAGCCCCGGGACTCCCAGGGAGCAGTTCTTC
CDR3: CASSPGTPREQFF

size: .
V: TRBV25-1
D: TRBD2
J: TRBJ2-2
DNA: TGTGCCAGCACGAACGGACTAGCGGGAGTTGACGCCGGGGAGCTGTTTTTT
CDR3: CASTNGLAGVDAGELFF

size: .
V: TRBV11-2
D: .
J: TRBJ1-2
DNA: TGTGCCAGCAGCCCAGAGAGATGGGGGGAGGAGAGGTATGGCTACACCTTC
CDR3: CASSPERWGEERYGYTF

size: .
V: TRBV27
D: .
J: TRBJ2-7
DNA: TGTGCCAGCAGTTTCAAGCCCGGGGACGAGCAGTACTTC
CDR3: CASSFKPGDEQYF

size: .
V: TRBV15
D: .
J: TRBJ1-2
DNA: TGTGCCACCTGCCCTACAGGGAACGACTATGGCTACACCTTC
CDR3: CATCPTGNDYGYTF

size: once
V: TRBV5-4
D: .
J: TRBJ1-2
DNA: TGTGCCAGCAGCTCACTTGGGGGGGGTATCTATGGCTACACCTTC
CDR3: CASSSLGGGIYGYTF

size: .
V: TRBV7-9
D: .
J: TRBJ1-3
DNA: TGTGCCAGCAGCCCGGGTTCTGGAAACACCATATATTTT
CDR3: CASSPGSGNTIYF

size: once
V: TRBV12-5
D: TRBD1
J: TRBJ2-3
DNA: TGTGCTAGTGGTTTAGACAGGGCCACAGATACGCAGTATTTT
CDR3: CASGLDRATDTQYF

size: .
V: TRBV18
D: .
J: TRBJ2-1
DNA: TGTGCCAGCTCACCTCGTCCGGGAACCGCGGGTCACAATGAGCAGTTCTTC
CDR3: CASSPRPGTAGHNEQFF

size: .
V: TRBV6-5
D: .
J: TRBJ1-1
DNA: TGTGCCAGCACCCACGACAGTCCGTGGACTGAAGCTTTCTTT
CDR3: CASTHDSPWTEAFF